Presented here are 13 T cell receptor beta chains from one specimen sequenced in a study of cytomegalovirus exposure and HLA in healthy donors. Primers for the PCR totalled 60 Vbeta and 13 Jbeta. The assay was immunoSEQ multiplex PCR, and TCRdb's table has in-frame clones only and misses some. The profile shows 200,000 or so clones, roughly four fifths of them singletons. The material sequenced was PBMCs. The source of these receptors is a woman between 50 and 59 years old in good health and CMV-seropositive.

The J gene is TRBJ2-7, the V gene TRBV6-6, with 9 bases lining up with TRBD2. Germline V CDR1 and CDR2: MNHNY, SVGAGI (reference sequence). The CDR3 totals 15 residues. V dropped 5 bases and J dropped 2; count of bases not matched to a gene: 7. In DNA form, the CDR3 reads TGTGCCAGCAGTCGGGGACTAGCTGAGGCCTACGAGCAGTACTTC. Residues: CASSRGLAEAYEQYF.

This rearrangement joins TRBV11-2 to TRBJ1-2; TRBD1 matches at 7 bases. J was trimmed by 13 bases and V by 8 bases; bases with no gene match: 13. CDR3 length: 12 residues. The germline CDR1 and CDR2 sequences are SGHAT and FQNNGV. CDR3 amino acids: CASDRRTGCCTF. CDR3 DNA sequence: TGTGCCAGCGACAGGAGGACAGGCTGTTGCACCTTC.

The chain employs TRBV5-1 and TRBJ2-1; 10 positions match TRBD2. This CDR3 has 17 amino acids. In germline, CDR1 is SGHRS, CDR2 YFSETQ. The ends lost 4 bases at V and 0 bases at J; junction bases unmatched: 7. CDR3 in DNA: TGCGCCAGCAGCCCGATAGGACTAGCGGTCTCCTACAATGAGCAGTTCTTC. Its translation is CASSPIGLAVSYNEQFF.

The gene calls are TRBV19 and TRBJ2-7, with D possibly being TRBD1 (6 bases). V lost 10 bases to trimming and J lost 3 bases, with 13 bases between them. The CDR3 loop spans 12 amino acids. Germline V gene data show CDR1 as LNHDA and CDR2 as SQIVND (reference sequence). The CDR3 coding sequence is TGTGCCACCCGGACAGCTGACTACGAGCAGTACTTC. It yields the protein CATRTADYEQYF.

CDR3: CASSKRDSQETQYF. For the CDR3, the DNA is TGTGCCAGCAGTAAACGGGACAGCCAAGAGACCCAGTACTTC. The V call is TRBV27, the J call TRBJ2-5, with 7 nucleotides matching TRBD1. The CDR3 contains 14 residues. The trim removed 5 bases at V and 1 base at J, leaving 4 bases unmatched. Germline CDR1 MNHEY, CDR2 SMNVEV (reference sequence).

CDR3 in amino acids: CASSFGDRPTTDTQYF. The CDR3 DNA sequence: TGTGCCAGCAGCTTTGGGGACAGGCCCACCACAGATACGCAGTATTTT. The chain combines TRBV5-6 with TRBJ2-3; 8 positions match TRBD1. Germline CDR1 reads SGHDT; CDR2 reads YYEEEE. This CDR3 region has 16 residues. Germline trimming cut 2 bases from V and 2 bases from J; bases unmatched to any gene: 7.

The CDR3 spells CASSQTGRRGPGETQYF. The CDR3 DNA is TGCGCCAGCAGCCAAACGGGTAGGAGGGGTCCAGGGGAGACCCAGTACTTC. The rearrangement uses TRBV4-1 and TRBJ2-5, with D possibly TRBD2 on 6 matching bases. The germline V gene has CDR1 MGHRA and CDR2 YSYEKL. Between the trimmed V and J ends, which lost 2 bases and 5 bases, there was a span of 21 bases. The CDR3 covers 17 residues.

V and J are TRBV2 and TRBJ2-7, with a possible D match to TRBD2 (5 bases). Between the trimmed V and J ends, which lost 8 bases and 1 base, there was a span of 15 bases. CDR1 and CDR2 from the germline V gene are SNHLY and FYNNEI. This CDR3 has 14 amino acids. CDR3 protein: CASQRSTNSYEQYF. The CDR3 nucleotides are TGTGCCAGCCAGCGGTCGACAAATTCCTACGAGCAGTACTTC.

This chain uses TRBV10-3 with TRBJ1-5; D is uncertain. CDR3 length: 13 residues. The germline CDR1 and CDR2 sequences are ENHRY and SYGVKD. Deletions cut 3 bases from V and 5 bases from J, with 8 bases between. DNA of the CDR3: TGTGCCATCAGTGAACGGGGAGATCAGCCCCAGCATTTT. It is translated as CAISERGDQPQHF.

The chain couples TRBV4-3 to TRBJ1-4; TRBD1 is a possible D gene (6 bases). V was pared by 0 bases and J by 3 bases, with 11 bases between. The CDR3 sequence is 16 residues long. Germline CDR1 reads LGHNA; CDR2 reads YSLEER. The CDR3 nucleotides read TGCGCCAGCAGCCAAGATCTCAACAGGGCTAATGAAAAACTGTTTTTT. This codes for CASSQDLNRANEKLFF.

J is TRBJ1-4 and V is TRBV2; D gene unclear. CDR1 and CDR2 from the germline V gene are SNHLY and FYNNEI. The length of the CDR3 is 14 residues. V lost 0 bases and J lost 8, with 10 bases in between. The DNA of the CDR3 is TGTGCCAGCAGTGAAGCGCATCAGATAGAAAAACTGTTTTTT. Protein sequence: CASSEAHQIEKLFF.

This sequence joins TRBV11-2 and TRBJ2-7; 9 bases align to TRBD2. The CDR3 runs 14 residues. The germline V gene encodes CDR1 SGHAT and CDR2 FQNNGV. Unmatched junction bases numbered 12, after V lost 6 bases and J lost 9 bases. This chain's CDR3 is CASRRGGLLSGQYF. CDR3 DNA sequence: TGTGCCAGCAGGCGGGGGGGACTTTTGAGCGGGCAGTACTTC.

This clone has a handful of counts. J is TRBJ2-3 and V is TRBV7-3; tentatively, D is TRBD2 (6 bases). The CDR3 runs 16 residues. V was pared by 5 bases and J by 3 bases, with 18 bases between. CDR1 and CDR2 from the germline V gene are SGHTA and FQGTGA. The CDR3 spells CASSLGAGRGTDTQYF. The CDR3 DNA reads as TGTGCCAGCAGCCTCGGTGCAGGCCGGGGGACAGATACGCAGTATTTT.